One sample yielded the 15 T cell receptor beta chains listed below, sequenced in a study of radiotherapy plus CTLA-4 blockade in lung cancer. Only in-frame clones appear in the TCRdb table, and some are missing; sequencing was by immunoSEQ multiplex PCR. Of approximately 45,000 clones in the sample, around 63% are singletons; the top ten hold roughly 20%. The source material was peripheral blood, sampled from a patient treated with radiotherapy plus ipilimumab. The receptor source for this set is a human donor with non-small cell lung cancer who had a partial response to radiotherapy plus ipilimumab.

The sample holds a few counts of this clone. The gene calls are TRBV5-6 and TRBJ1-2; D perhaps matches TRBD1 (5 bases). This CDR3 has 15 residues. Germline lookup yields CDR1 SGHDT and CDR2 YYEEEE. The CDR3 DNA is TGTGCTTCCCGAACCCTGGGGCAGGGTGTTTATGGCTACACCTTC. This codes for CASRTLGQGVYGYTF.

The sample holds one count of this clone. The chain has TRBV30 and TRBJ1-1, with D possibly matching TRBD1 (6 bases). The CDR3 is 13 residues long. V dropped 3 bases and J dropped 5 bases, with 13 bases sitting between them. CDR1 and CDR2 (germline): GTSNPN, SVGIG (reference sequence). This chain's CDR3 is CAWRGGVGTEAFF. CDR3 sequence (DNA): TGTGCCTGGAGAGGGGGAGTAGGGACTGAAGCTTTCTTT.

A few counts support this clone. The chain carries TRBV18 and TRBJ2-5; 7 bases fit TRBD1. Germline CDR1 is KGHSH and CDR2 is LQKENI. The ends lost 3 bases at V and 5 bases at J; junction bases unmatched: 12. The CDR3 totals 16 residues. As DNA, the CDR3 is TGTGCCAGCTCACCCAGGGAGACAGGGTACGGGGAGACCCAGTACTTC. It translates to CASSPRETGYGETQYF.

The chain is built from TRBV4-3 and TRBJ2-3; a weak D match, TRBD2 (6 bases). The CDR3 has 18 residues. V was shortened by 1 base and J by 7 bases, with 24 bases between the two germline ends. The germline V gene encodes CDR1 LGHNA and CDR2 YSLEER. In nucleotides, the CDR3 is TGCGCCAGCAGCCAAGGGGCGGAGGGGCGCGGGATATGGAATACGCAGTATTTT. This encodes CASSQGAEGRGIWNTQYF.

Comment on this clone: Other DNA variants within this sample encode the same CDR3. The rearrangement joins TRBV5-1 to TRBJ1-4; a possible D gene is TRBD1 (5 bases). The CDR3 spans 14 residues. Germline loops: CDR1 SGHRS, CDR2 YFSETQ. Deletions cut 5 bases from V and 8 bases from J, with 16 bases between. The CDR3 here is CASSLMGGSEKLFF. The CDR3 DNA sequence: TGCGCCAGCAGTTTGATGGGGGGTAGCGAAAAACTGTTTTTT.

CDR3 amino acids: CASSWTTGVPTEAFF. As DNA, the CDR3 is TGCGCCAGCAGCTGGACAACAGGGGTCCCCACTGAAGCTTTCTTT. The gene calls are TRBV5-1 and TRBJ1-1; 7 bases are shared with TRBD1. CDR1 and CDR2 from the germline V gene are SGHRS and YFSETQ. The J segment lost 4 bases and the V segment lost 3 bases, leaving 9 bases of the junction unmatched. This CDR3 comprises 15 residues. Complete variable domain (other parts from reference TRBV5-1 and TRBJ1-1): KAGVTQTPRYLIKTRGQQVTLSCSPISGHRSVSWYQQTPGQGLQFLFEYFSETQRNKGNFPGRFSGRQFSNSRSEMNVSTLELGDSALYLCASSWTTGVPTEAFFGQGTRLTVV.

This clone appeared once. The chain recombines TRBV27 with TRBJ2-7; TRBD2 matches at 8 bases. The junction had 12 bases not matched to a gene; V was cut back by 7 bases and J by 4 bases. The CDR3 has 15 residues. Germline V gene data show CDR1 as MNHEY and CDR2 as SMNVEV (reference sequence). CDR3 sequence: CASMPSWAGGYEQYF. The CDR3, as DNA: TGTGCCAGCATGCCTTCATGGGCGGGAGGTTACGAGCAGTACTTC.

The rearrangement joins TRBV5-1 to TRBJ2-2; D might be TRBD1 (6 bases). CDR1 SGHRS and CDR2 YFSETQ come from the germline V gene. The CDR3 length is 17 residues. V shed 3 bases and J shed 6 bases, with 21 bases lying between them. CDR3: CASSYRLGQTPAGELFF. As DNA, the CDR3 is TGCGCCAGCAGCTATCGTCTTGGACAGACCCCCGCCGGGGAGCTGTTTTTT.

A few counts support this clone. The V and J genes are TRBV4-3 and TRBJ1-1; 8 nucleotides line up with TRBD1. V lost 1 base to trimming and J lost 7 bases; unmatched junction nucleotides: 8. Per the germline V gene, CDR1 is LGHNA and CDR2 is YSLEER. The CDR3 sequence is 15 residues long. CDR3 sequence: CASSQGGTGVSEAFF. The CDR3 nucleotides are TGCGCCAGCAGCCAAGGGGGGACAGGCGTAAGTGAAGCTTTCTTT.

The chain recombines TRBV7-6 with TRBJ1-5; D gene ambiguous. V was shortened by 3 bases and J by 1 base, with 16 bases between the two germline ends. The CDR3 spans 17 residues. CDR1 and CDR2 from the germline V gene are SGHVS and FNYEAQ. The CDR3 DNA reads as TGTGCCAGCAGCTTGTATGATCCGGGGTCGAGCAATCAGCCCCAGCATTTT. Encoded protein: CASSLYDPGSSNQPQHF.

With regard to this clone: Sequence at one end of the junction differs from germline and may be a read error. The J gene is TRBJ2-5, the V gene TRBV7-7; the D gene is possibly TRBD1 (5 bases). The CDR3 is 15 residues long. Germline V lookup: CDR1 SSHAT, CDR2 FNYEAQ (reference sequence). The chain's CDR3 is CASSLAAAREETQYF. In DNA, the CDR3 is TGTGCTAGCAGCTTAGCTGCTGCCAGGGAAGAGACCCAGTACTTC.

This clone was counted between two and nine times. The CDR3 spells CASRSQDRGNIQYF. DNA for the CDR3: TGTGCCAGCCGATCCCAGGACAGGGGCAACATTCAGTACTTC. V gene TRBV27 combines with J gene TRBJ2-4; TRBD1 aligns across 9 bases. This CDR3 is built from 14 residues. The germline V gene has CDR1 MNHEY and CDR2 SMNVEV (reference sequence). V gave up 8 bases and J gave up 7 bases; unmatched junction bases: 9.

Concerning this clone: This likely stems from a read error, as it lies one base from a far larger clone. This chain uses TRBV10-2 with TRBJ1-1; tentatively, D is TRBD1 (5 bases). Germline CDR1 reads WSHSY; CDR2 reads SAAADI. The CDR3 has 13 residues. The CDR3 DNA reads as TGCGCCACCCTAATCGGGGGGAACACTGAAGCTTCCTTT. It yields the protein CATLIGGNTEASF.

The genes are TRBV7-8 and TRBJ2-5; 8 bases line up with TRBD2. The CDR3 contains 13 residues. The germline gives CDR1 SGHVS, CDR2 FQNEAQ. The V gene end was trimmed by 6 bases and the J gene end by 2 bases; junction bases not matched to a gene: 2. The DNA for the CDR3 is TGTGCCAGCAGGACTAGCGAGCAAGAGACCCAGTACTTC. It codes for CASRTSEQETQYF. Combining the CDR3 with reference TRBV7-8 and TRBJ2-5 gives the whole variable domain GAGVSQSPRYKVAKRGQDVALRCDPISGHVSLFWYQQALGQGPEFLTYFQNEAQLDKSGLPSDRFFAERPEGSVSTLKIQRTQQEDSAVYLCASRTSEQETQYFGPGTRLLVL.

This chain joins TRBV29-1 and TRBJ1-4, with unresolved D. This CDR3 spans 13 amino acids. Germline V gene sequence: CDR1 SQVTM, CDR2 ANQGSEA. Trimming shortened V by 6 bases and J by 0 bases, and 8 bases separated the two germline ends. The CDR3 DNA sequence: TGCAGCGTGCGGGCTGCAACTAATGAAAAACTGTTTTTT. Protein sequence: CSVRAATNEKLFF. The whole variable domain, remainder taken from reference TRBV29-1 and TRBJ1-4, is SAVISQKPSRDICQRGTSLTIQCQVDSQVTMMFWYRQQPGQSLTLIATANQGSEATYESGFVIDKFPISRPNLTFSTLTVSNMSPEDSSIYLCSVRAATNEKLFFGSGTQLSVL.